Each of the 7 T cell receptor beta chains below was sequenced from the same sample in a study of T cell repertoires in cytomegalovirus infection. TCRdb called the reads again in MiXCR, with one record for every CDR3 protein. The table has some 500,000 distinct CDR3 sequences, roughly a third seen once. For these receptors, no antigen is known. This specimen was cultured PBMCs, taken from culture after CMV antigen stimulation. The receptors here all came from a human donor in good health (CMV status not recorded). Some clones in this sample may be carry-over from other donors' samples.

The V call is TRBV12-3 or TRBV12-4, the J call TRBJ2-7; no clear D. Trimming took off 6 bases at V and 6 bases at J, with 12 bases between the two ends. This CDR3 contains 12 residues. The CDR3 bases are TGTGCCAGCAGCCGGGCCTCAATCGAGCAGTACTTC. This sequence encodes CASSRASIEQYF.

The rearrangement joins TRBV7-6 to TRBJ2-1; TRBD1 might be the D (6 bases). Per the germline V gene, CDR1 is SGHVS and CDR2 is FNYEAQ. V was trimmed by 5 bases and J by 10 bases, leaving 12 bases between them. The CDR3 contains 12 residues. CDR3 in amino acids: CASSTRQDEQFF. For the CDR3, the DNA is TGTGCCAGCAGCACCCGACAGGACGAGCAGTTCTTC.

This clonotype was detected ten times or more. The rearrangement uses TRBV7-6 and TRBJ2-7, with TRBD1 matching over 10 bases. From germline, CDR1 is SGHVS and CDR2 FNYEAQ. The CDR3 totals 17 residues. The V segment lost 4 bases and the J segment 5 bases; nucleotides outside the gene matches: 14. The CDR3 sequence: CASSSYPPGQGSDEQYF. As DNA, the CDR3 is TGTGCCAGCAGCTCCTACCCCCCGGGACAGGGGTCCGACGAGCAGTACTTC.

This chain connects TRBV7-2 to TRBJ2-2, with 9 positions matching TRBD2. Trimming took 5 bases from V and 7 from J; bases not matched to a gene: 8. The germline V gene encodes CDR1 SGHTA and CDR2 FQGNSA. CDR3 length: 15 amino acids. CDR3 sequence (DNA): TGTGCCAGCAGCATCTTAGCGGGAGCGGTCGGGGAGCTGTTTTTT. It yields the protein CASSILAGAVGELFF. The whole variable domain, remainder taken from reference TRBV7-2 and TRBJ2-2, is GAGVSQSPSNKVTEKGKDVELRCDPISGHTALYWYRQSLGQGLEFLIYFQGNSAPDKSGLPSDRFSAERTGGSVSTLTIQRTQQEDSAVYLCASSILAGAVGELFFGEGSRLTVL.

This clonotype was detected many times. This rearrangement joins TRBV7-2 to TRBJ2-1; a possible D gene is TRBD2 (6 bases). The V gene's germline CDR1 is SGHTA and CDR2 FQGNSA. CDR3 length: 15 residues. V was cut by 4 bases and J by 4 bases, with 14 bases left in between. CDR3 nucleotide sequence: TGTGCCAGCAGCTCATCCGGGACTTCTTACAATGAGCAGTTCTTC. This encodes CASSSSGTSYNEQFF.

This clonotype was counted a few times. CDR3 in amino acids: CASSLYRQGGFTDTQYF. The CDR3 DNA reads TGCGCCAGCAGCTTATATCGACAGGGGGGCTTCACAGATACGCAGTATTTT. The gene calls are TRBV5-1 and TRBJ2-3; TRBD1 matches at 9 bases. Germline CDR1 reads SGHRS; CDR2 reads YFSETQ. After removal of 2 bases from V and 2 bases from J, the junction contained 9 bases not matched to a gene. The CDR3 runs to 17 residues. Together with reference TRBV5-1 and TRBJ2-3, the CDR3 gives the full variable domain: KAGVTQTPRYLIKTRGQQVTLSCSPISGHRSVSWYQQTPGQGLQFLFEYFSETQRNKGNFPGRFSGRQFSNSRSEMNVSTLELGDSALYLCASSLYRQGGFTDTQYFGPGTRLTVL.

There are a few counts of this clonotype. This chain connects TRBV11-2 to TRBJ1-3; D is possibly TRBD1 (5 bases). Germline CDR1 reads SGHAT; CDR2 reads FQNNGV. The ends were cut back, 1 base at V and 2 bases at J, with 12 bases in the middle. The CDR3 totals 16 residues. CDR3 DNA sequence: TGTGCCAGCAGCTTAGCCGGGACGGCTGCTGGAAACACCATATATTTT. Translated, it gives CASSLAGTAAGNTIYF.